These T cell receptor beta chains were read from a single sample in a study of cytomegalovirus exposure and HLA in healthy donors. The table came from immunoSEQ multiplex PCR; TCRdb's copy has only in-frame clones and leaves some out. Of fewer than 120,000 clones detected, over 65% appear once; the ten largest clones hold 1.3%. The source material was PBMCs. These receptors came from a woman aged 25 to 39 in good health and CMV-seronegative. Both conserved end residues are part of each CDR3. D genes are given only for firm matches. A clone size is listed for some rows: how often the clone was seen (once, few, many), or a class if it is expanded.

v_gene: TRBV6-5
d_gene: -
j_gene: TRBJ1-2
abundance: -
CDR3nt: TGTGCCAGCAGTTACTCGCCTGGGGCTAATGGCTACACCTTC
CDR3aa: CASSYSPGANGYTF

v_gene: TRBV4-3
d_gene: TRBD1
j_gene: TRBJ1-2
abundance: -
CDR3nt: TGCGCCAGCAGCCAAGTAACACAGGGGATCGATGGCTACACCTTC
CDR3aa: CASSQVTQGIDGYTF

v_gene: TRBV7-9
d_gene: TRBD2
j_gene: TRBJ2-1
abundance: -
CDR3nt: TGTGCCAGCAGCTTAAGCGGGACCTACAATGAGCAGTTCTTC
CDR3aa: CASSLSGTYNEQFF

v_gene: TRBV15
d_gene: -
j_gene: TRBJ2-7
abundance: -
CDR3nt: TGTGCCACCAGCAGTCTACCTCCCCACGAGCAGTACTTC
CDR3aa: CATSSLPPHEQYF

v_gene: TRBV30
d_gene: TRBD2
j_gene: TRBJ2-3
abundance: few
CDR3nt: TGTGCCTGGATCCAGCCGGGGCTAGCGGGGGCCGGGGTCACAGATACGCAGTATTTT
CDR3aa: CAWIQPGLAGAGVTDTQYF

v_gene: TRBV6-1
d_gene: TRBD1
j_gene: TRBJ1-5
abundance: -
CDR3nt: TGTGCCATACGTAAGGGACAGGGGAGCAATCAGCCCCAGCATTTT
CDR3aa: CAIRKGQGSNQPQHF

v_gene: TRBV5-1
d_gene: TRBD1
j_gene: TRBJ2-7
abundance: -
CDR3nt: TGCGCCAGCAGCCGAGAAGGGACAGCTTACGAGCAGTACTTC
CDR3aa: CASSREGTAYEQYF

v_gene: TRBV5-1
d_gene: TRBD1
j_gene: TRBJ1-1
abundance: -
CDR3nt: TGCGCCAGTAGTTTCCGGACAGGGGGCGGAGAAGCTTTCTTT
CDR3aa: CASSFRTGGGEAFF

v_gene: TRBV7-6
d_gene: -
j_gene: TRBJ1-1
abundance: -
CDR3nt: TGTGCCAGCAGTCGCAGGGAGAACACTGAAGCTTTCTTT
CDR3aa: CASSRRENTEAFF

v_gene: TRBV7-9
d_gene: TRBD2
j_gene: TRBJ2-1
abundance: -
CDR3nt: TGTGCCAGCAGCTCAAGCCCTAGCGGATACAATGAGCAGTTCTTC
CDR3aa: CASSSSPSGYNEQFF

v_gene: TRBV6-1
d_gene: -
j_gene: TRBJ2-2
abundance: -
CDR3nt: TGTGCCAGCAGTGCAAAGAGCACCACCGGGGAGCTGTTTTTT
CDR3aa: CASSAKSTTGELFF

v_gene: TRBV5-1
d_gene: TRBD2
j_gene: TRBJ2-3
abundance: -
CDR3nt: TGCGCCAGCAGTTTGGCTAGCGGGTTTTCCTCGGATACGCAGTATTTT
CDR3aa: CASSLASGFSSDTQYF

v_gene: TRBV6-1
d_gene: TRBD1
j_gene: TRBJ2-1
abundance: few
CDR3nt: TGTGCCAGCACCCAGACAGGGGGCTACAATGAGCAGTTCTTC
CDR3aa: CASTQTGGYNEQFF

v_gene: TRBV5-1
d_gene: -
j_gene: TRBJ2-1
abundance: -
CDR3nt: TGCGCCAGCAGCATAAATAACAGGGCAAGCTCCTACAATGAGCAGTTCTTC
CDR3aa: CASSINNRASSYNEQFF

v_gene: TRBV7-2
d_gene: -
j_gene: TRBJ1-1
abundance: -
CDR3nt: TGTGCCAGCAGCGGACAGACAGGCGTGAACACTGAAGCTTTCTTT
CDR3aa: CASSGQTGVNTEAFF

v_gene: TRBV9
d_gene: TRBD2
j_gene: TRBJ2-1
abundance: -
CDR3nt: TGTGCCAGCAGCCTAGCGGGGGTCTCCTACAATGAGCAGTTCTTC
CDR3aa: CASSLAGVSYNEQFF

v_gene: TRBV13
d_gene: TRBD2
j_gene: TRBJ2-7
abundance: -
CDR3nt: TGTGCCAGCAGCTTAGTGGCCGGGACTATCGGTACCTACGAGCAGTACTTC
CDR3aa: CASSLVAGTIGTYEQYF

v_gene: TRBV9
d_gene: -
j_gene: TRBJ1-1
abundance: -
CDR3nt: TGTGCCAGCAGCGTAGTGACAGGCATTGAAGCTTTCTTT
CDR3aa: CASSVVTGIEAFF

v_gene: TRBV5-6
d_gene: TRBD1
j_gene: TRBJ2-7
abundance: -
CDR3nt: TGTGCCAGCAGTCCCGACAGGGCCTACGAGCAGTACTTC
CDR3aa: CASSPDRAYEQYF